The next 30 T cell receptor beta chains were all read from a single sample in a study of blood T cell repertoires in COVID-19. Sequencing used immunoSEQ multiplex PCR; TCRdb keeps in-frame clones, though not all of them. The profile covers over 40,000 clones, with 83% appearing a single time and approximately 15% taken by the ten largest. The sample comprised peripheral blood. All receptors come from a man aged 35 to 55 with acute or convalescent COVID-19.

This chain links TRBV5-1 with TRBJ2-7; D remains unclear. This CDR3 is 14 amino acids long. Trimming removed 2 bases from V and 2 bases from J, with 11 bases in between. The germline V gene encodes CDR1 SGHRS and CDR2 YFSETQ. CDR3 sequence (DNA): TGCGCCAGCAGCTTTGCTGACTCTACCTACGAGCAGTACTTC. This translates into CASSFADSTYEQYF.

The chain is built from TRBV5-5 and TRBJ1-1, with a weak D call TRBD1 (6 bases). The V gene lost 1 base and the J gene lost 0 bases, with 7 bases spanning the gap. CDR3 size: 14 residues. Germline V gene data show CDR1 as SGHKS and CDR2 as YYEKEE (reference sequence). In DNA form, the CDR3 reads TGTGCCAGCAGCTTGCGGACAGTGAACACTGAAGCTTTCTTT. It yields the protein CASSLRTVNTEAFF.

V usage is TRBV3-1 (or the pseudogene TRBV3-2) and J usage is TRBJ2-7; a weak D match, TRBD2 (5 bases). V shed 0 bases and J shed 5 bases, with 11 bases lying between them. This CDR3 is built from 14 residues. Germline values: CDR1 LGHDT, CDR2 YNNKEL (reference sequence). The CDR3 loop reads CASSQEGDIDEQYV. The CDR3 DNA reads TGTGCCAGCAGCCAAGAGGGAGACATCGACGAGCAGTACGTC.

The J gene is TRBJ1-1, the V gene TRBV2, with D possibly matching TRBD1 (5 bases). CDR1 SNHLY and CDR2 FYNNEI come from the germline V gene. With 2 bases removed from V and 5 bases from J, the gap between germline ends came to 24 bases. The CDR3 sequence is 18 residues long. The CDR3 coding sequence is TGTGCCAGCAGTGAATATCGGCTTTTGAACAGGAGGGGAACTGAAGCTTTCTTT. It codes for CASSEYRLLNRRGTEAFF. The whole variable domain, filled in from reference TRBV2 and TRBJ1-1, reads EPEVTQTPSHQVTQMGQEVILRCVPISNHLYFYWYRQILGQKVEFLVSFYNNEISEKSEIFDDQFSVERPDGSNFTLKIRSTKLEDSAMYFCASSEYRLLNRRGTEAFFGQGTRLTVV.

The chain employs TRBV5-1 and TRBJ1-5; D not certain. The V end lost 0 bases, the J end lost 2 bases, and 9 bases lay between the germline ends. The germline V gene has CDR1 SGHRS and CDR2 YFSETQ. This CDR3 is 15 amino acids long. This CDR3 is CASSLGIEGNQPQHF. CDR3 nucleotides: TGCGCCAGCAGCTTGGGGATCGAGGGCAATCAGCCCCAGCATTTT.

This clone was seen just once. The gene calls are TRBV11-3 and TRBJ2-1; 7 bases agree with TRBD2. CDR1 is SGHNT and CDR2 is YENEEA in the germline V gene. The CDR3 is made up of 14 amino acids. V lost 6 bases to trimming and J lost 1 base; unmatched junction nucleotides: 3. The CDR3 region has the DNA TGTGCCAGCAGTTCGGGGGGTTCCTACAATGAGCAGTTCTTC. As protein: CASSSGGSYNEQFF.

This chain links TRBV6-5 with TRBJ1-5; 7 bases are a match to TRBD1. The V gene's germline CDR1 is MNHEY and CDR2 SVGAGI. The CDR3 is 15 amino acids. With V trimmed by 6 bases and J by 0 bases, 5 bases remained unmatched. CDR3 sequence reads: CASSRTGFSNQPQHF. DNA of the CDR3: TGTGCCAGCAGCCGGACAGGATTTAGCAATCAGCCCCAGCATTTT.

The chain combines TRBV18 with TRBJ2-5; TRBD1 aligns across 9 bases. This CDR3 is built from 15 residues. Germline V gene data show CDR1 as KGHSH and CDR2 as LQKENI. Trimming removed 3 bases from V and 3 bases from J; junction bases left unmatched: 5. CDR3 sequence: CASSPTTGGKETQYF. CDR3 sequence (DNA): TGTGCCAGCTCACCTACGACAGGGGGGAAAGAGACCCAGTACTTC.

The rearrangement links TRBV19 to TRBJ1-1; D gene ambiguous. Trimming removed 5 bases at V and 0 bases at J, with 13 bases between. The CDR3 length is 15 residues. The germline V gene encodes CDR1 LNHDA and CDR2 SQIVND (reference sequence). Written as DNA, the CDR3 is TGTGCCAGTAGTGAAAACAGAAAAATGAACACTGAAGCTTTCTTT. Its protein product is CASSENRKMNTEAFF.

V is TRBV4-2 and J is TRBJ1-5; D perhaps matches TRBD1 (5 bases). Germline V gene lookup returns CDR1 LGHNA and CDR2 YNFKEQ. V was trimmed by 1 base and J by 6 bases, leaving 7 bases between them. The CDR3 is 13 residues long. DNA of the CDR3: TGTGCCAGCAGCCAAGGACAGAGTCAGCCCCAGCATTTT. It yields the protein CASSQGQSQPQHF.

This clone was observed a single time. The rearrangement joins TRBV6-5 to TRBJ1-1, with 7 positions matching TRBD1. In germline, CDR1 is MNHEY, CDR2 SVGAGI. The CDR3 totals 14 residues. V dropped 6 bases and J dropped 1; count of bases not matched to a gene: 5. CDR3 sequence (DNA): TGTGCCAGCAGCAGAGGGACAGCGAACACTGAAGCTTTCTTT. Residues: CASSRGTANTEAFF.

The CDR3 nucleotides read TGTGCCAGCAGCCCAGGACTAGCGACAGATACGCAGTATTTT. This translates into CASSPGLATDTQYF. This sequence joins TRBV7-2 and TRBJ2-3, with 9 nucleotides matching TRBD2. Germline V gene lookup returns CDR1 SGHTA and CDR2 FQGNSA. The CDR3 is 14 amino acids. The V segment lost 5 bases and the J segment 3 bases; nucleotides outside the gene matches: 3.

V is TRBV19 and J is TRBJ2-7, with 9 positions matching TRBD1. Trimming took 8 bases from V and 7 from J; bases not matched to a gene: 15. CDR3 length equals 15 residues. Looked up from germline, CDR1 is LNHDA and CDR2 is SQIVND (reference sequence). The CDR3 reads CASSTIRDRAREQYF. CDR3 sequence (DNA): TGTGCCAGTTCCACTATTAGGGACAGGGCAAGGGAGCAGTACTTC. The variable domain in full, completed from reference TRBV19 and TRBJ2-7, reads DGGITQSPKYLFRKEGQNVTLSCEQNLNHDAMYWYRQDPGQGLRLIYYSQIVNDFQKGDIAEGYSVSREKKESFPLTVTSAQKNPTAFYLCASSTIRDRAREQYFGPGTRLTVT.

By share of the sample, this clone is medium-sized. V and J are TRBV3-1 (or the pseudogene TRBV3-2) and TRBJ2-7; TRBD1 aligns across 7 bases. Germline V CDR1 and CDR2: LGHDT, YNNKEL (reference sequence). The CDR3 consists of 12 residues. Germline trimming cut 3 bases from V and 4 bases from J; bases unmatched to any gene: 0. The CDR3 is CASSQGQYEQYF. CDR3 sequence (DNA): TGTGCCAGCAGCCAGGGACAGTACGAGCAGTACTTC.

This CDR3 reads CASSLGQGYEKLFF. The DNA for the CDR3 is TGTGCCAGCAGCTTGGGACAGGGCTATGAAAAACTGTTTTTT. This chain connects TRBV7-9 to TRBJ1-4; TRBD1 aligns across 9 bases. The CDR3 loop spans 14 amino acids. Germline-derived CDR1 and CDR2 are SEHNR and FQNEAQ (reference sequence). The V and J ends lost 3 bases and 6 bases, in that order; junction bases with no gene match: 2.

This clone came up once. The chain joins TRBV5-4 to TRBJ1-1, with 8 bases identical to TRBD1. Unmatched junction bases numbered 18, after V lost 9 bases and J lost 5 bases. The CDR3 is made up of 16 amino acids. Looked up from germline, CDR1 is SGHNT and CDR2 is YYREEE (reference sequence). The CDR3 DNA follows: TGTGCCACCAGAACAGGGGGTTGGGGTGTAGGAACTGAAGCTTTCTTT. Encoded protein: CATRTGGWGVGTEAFF.

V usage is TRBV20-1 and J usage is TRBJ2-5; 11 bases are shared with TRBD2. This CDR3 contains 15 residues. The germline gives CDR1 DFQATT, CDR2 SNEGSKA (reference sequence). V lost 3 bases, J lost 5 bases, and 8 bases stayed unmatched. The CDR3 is CSASRASGRHETQYF. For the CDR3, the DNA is TGCAGTGCTAGTCGCGCTAGCGGGAGGCATGAGACCCAGTACTTC.

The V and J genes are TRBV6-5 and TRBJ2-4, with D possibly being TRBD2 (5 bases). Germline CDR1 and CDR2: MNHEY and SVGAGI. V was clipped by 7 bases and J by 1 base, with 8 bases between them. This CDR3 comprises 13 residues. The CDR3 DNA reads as TGTGCCAGCATCGGGGAGGCCAAAAACATTCAGTACTTC. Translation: CASIGEAKNIQYF.

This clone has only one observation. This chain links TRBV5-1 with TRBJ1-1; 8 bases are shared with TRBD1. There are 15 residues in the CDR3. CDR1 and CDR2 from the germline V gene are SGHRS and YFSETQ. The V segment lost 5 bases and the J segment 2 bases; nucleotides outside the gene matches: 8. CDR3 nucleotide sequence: TGCGCCAGCAGTGGACAGGGCCCCTCAAACACTGAAGCTTTCTTT. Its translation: CASSGQGPSNTEAFF.

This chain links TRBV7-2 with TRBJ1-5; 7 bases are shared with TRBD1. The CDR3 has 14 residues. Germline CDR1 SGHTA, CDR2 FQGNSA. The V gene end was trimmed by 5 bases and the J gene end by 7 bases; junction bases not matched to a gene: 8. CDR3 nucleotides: TGTGCCAGCAGCGCACATCCAGGGGGACAGCCCCAGCATTTT. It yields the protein CASSAHPGGQPQHF. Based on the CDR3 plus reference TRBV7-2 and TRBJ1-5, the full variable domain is GAGVSQSPSNKVTEKGKDVELRCDPISGHTALYWYRQSLGQGLEFLIYFQGNSAPDKSGLPSDRFSAERTGGSVSTLTIQRTQQEDSAVYLCASSAHPGGQPQHFGDGTRLSIL.

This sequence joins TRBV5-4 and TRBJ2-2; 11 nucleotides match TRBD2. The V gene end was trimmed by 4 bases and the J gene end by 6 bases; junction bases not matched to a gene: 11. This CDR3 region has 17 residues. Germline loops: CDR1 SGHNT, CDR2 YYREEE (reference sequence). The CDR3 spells CASSHLTSGRLSGELFF. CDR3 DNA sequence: TGTGCCAGCAGCCATTTAACTAGCGGGAGATTATCCGGGGAGCTGTTTTTT.

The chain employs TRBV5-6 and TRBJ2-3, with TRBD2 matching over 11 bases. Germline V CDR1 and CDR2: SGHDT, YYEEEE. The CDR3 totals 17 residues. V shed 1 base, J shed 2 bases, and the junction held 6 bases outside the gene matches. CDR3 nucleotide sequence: TGTGCCAGCAGCTTGTTGGCACTAGCGGGGGTCACAGATACGCAGTATTTT. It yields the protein CASSLLALAGVTDTQYF. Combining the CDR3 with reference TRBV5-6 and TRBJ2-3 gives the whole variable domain DAGVTQSPTHLIKTRGQQVTLRCSPKSGHDTVSWYQQALGQGPQFIFQYYEEEERQRGNFPDRFSGHQFPNYSSELNVNALLLGDSALYLCASSLLALAGVTDTQYFGPGTRLTVL.

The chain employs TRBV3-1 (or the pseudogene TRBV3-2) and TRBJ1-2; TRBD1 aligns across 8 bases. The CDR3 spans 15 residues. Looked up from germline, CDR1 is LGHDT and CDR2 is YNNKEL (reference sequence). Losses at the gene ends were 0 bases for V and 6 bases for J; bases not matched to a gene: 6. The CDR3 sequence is CASSQERQGADGYTF. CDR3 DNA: TGTGCCAGCAGCCAAGAGCGGCAGGGGGCGGATGGCTACACCTTC.

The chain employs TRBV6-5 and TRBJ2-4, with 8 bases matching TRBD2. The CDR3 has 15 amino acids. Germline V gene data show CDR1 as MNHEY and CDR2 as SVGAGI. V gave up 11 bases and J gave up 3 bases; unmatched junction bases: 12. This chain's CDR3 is CAARGAGEGKNIQYF. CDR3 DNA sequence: TGTGCCGCGCGGGGGGCAGGGGAAGGCAAAAACATTCAGTACTTC.

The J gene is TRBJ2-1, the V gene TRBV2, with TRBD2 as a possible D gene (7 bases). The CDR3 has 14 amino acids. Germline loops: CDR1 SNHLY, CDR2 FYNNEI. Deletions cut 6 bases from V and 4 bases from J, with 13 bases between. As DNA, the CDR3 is TGTGCCAGCAGGAGAAGGGGGGGATACAATGAGCAGTTCTTC. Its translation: CASRRRGGYNEQFF.

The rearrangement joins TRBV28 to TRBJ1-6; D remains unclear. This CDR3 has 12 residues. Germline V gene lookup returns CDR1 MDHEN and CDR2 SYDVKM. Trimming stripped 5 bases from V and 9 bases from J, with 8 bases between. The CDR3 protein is CASSTETSPLHF. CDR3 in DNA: TGTGCCAGCAGTACGGAGACTTCACCCCTCCACTTT.

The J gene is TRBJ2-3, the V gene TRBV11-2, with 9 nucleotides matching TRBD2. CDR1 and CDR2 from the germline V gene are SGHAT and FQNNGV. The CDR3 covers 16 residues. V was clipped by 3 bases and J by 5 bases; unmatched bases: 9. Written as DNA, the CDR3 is TGTGCCAGCAGCTTCCGGGGGCGGGAGGGTCAAGATACGCAGTATTTT. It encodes CASSFRGREGQDTQYF.

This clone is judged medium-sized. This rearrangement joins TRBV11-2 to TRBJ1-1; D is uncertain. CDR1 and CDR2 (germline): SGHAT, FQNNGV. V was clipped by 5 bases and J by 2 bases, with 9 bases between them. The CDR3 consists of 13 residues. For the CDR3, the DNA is TGTGCCAGCAGCGCAGATACAAACACTGAAGCTTTCTTT. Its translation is CASSADTNTEAFF.

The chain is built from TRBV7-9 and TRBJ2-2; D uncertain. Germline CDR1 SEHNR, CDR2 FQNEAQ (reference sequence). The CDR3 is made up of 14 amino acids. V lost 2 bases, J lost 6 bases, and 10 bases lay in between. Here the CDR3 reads CASSLMSEAGELFF. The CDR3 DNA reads TGTGCCAGCAGCTTAATGAGCGAGGCCGGGGAGCTGTTTTTT.

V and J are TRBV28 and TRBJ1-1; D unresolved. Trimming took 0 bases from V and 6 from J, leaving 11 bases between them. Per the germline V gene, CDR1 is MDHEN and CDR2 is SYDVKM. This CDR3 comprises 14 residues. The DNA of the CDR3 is TGTGCCAGCAGTTTATGGGGGTCGCGGGCTGAAGCTTTCTTT. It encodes CASSLWGSRAEAFF.